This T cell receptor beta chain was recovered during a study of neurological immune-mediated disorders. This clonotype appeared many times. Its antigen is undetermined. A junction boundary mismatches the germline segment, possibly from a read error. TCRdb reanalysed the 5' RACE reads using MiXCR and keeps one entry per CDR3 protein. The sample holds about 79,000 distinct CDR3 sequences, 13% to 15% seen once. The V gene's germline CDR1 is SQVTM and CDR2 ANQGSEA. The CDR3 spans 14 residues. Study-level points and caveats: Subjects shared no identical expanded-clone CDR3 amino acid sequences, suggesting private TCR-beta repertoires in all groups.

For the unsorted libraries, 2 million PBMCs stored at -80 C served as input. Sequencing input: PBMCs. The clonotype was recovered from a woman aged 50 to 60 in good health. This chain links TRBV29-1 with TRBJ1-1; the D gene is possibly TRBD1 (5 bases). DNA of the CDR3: TGCAGCGTTGATTTCGGGGGTTGGAACGCTGAAGCTTTCTTT. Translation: CSVDFGGWNAEAFF. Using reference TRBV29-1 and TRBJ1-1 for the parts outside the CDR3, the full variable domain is SAVISQKPSRDICQRGTSLTIQCQVDSQVTMMFWYRQQPGQSLTLIATANQGSEATYESGFVIDKFPISRPNLTFSTLTVSNMSPEDSSIYLCSVDFGGWNAEAFFGQGTRLTVV.